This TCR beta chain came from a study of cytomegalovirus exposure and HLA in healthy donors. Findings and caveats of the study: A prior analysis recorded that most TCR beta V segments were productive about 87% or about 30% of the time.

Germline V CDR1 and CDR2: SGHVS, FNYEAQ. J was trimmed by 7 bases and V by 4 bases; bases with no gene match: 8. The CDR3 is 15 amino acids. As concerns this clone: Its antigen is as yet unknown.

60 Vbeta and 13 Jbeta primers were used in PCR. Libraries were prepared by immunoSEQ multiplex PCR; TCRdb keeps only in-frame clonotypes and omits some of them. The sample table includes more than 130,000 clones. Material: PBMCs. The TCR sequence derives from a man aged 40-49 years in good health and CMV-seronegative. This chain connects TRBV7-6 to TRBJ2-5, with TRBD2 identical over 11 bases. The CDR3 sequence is CASSSSNSGGGTQYF. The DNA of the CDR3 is TGTGCCAGCAGCTCCTCTAATAGCGGGGGGGGGACCCAGTACTTC.